The clone carrying this T cell receptor (beta chain) was detected only a few times. No antigen is known for it. This entry is derived from a study of blood T cells in healthy people across ages. Regarding the study as a whole: PBMCs that were unsorted prevented a conclusive naive versus antigen-experienced comparison.

A second roughly 6 to 11 cycle PCR used barcoded and J-beta primers. Every individual sample yielded 2.5 million or more paired-end reads (each containing CDR3). TCRdb reanalysed the 5' RACE reads using MiXCR and keeps one entry per CDR3 protein. The table has over a million distinct CDR3 sequences, approximately 43% seen once; the top ten hold just over 4%. Germline V gives CDR1 SQVTM, CDR2 ANQGSEA. The ends were cut back, 2 bases at V and 4 bases at J, with 8 bases in the middle. This CDR3 is built from 13 residues. Source material: blood. This sequence joins TRBV29-1 and TRBJ2-2; TRBD2 is a possible D gene (5 bases). This receptor was taken from a young woman in good health. The CDR3 sequence: CSVERGSTGELFF. As DNA, the CDR3 is TGCAGCGTTGAACGGGGTAGCACCGGGGAGCTGTTTTTT.